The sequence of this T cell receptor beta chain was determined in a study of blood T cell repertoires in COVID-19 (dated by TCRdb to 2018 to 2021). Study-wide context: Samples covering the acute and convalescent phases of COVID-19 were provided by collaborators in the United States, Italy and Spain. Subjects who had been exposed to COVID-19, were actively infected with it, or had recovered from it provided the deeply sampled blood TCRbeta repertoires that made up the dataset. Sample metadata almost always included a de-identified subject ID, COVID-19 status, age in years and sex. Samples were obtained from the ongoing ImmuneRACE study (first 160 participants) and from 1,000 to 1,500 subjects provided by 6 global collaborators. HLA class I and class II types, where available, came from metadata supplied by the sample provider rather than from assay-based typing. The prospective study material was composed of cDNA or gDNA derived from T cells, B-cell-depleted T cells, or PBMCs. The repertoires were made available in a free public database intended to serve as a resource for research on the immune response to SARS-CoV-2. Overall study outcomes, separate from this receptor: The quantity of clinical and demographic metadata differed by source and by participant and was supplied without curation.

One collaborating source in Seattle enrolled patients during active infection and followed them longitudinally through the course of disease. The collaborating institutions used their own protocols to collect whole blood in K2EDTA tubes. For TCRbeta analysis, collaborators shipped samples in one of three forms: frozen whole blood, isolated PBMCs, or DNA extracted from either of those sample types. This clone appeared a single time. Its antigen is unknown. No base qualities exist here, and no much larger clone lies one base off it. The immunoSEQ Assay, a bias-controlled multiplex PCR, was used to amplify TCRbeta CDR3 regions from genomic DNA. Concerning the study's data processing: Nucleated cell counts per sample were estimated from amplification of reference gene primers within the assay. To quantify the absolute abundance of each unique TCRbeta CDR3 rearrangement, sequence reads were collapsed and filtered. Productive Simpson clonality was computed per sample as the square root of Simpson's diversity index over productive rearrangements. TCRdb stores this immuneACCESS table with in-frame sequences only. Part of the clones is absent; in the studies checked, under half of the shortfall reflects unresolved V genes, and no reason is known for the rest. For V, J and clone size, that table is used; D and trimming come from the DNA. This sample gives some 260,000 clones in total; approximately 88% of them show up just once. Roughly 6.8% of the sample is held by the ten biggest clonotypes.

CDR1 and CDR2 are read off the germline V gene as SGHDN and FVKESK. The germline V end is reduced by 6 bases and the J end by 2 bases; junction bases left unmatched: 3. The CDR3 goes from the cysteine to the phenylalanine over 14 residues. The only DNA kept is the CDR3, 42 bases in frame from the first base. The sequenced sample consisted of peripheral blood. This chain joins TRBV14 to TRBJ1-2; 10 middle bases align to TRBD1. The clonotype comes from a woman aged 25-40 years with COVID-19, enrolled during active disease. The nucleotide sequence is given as TGTGCCAGCAGTCGACAGGGGGCCAACTATGGCTACACCTTC. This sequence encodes CASSRQGANYGYTF.